What follows describes a single T cell receptor (beta chain). Its antigen is still unknown. This sample is drawn from a study of T-cell memory formation after mild COVID-19. Overall study context: Clustering of TCRs was largely donor specific.

The CDR3 is 15 residues long. V shed 5 bases and J shed 1 base, with 14 bases lying between them. Looked up from germline, CDR1 is MGHRA and CDR2 is YSYEKL. Study-level results: Whereas later expanders leaned CD4+, clones contracting day 15 to 85 showed a balanced CD4/CD8 makeup. Confirmation of SARS-CoV-2 specificity was lacking for second-wave clones peaking day 37. Largely, contracting CD4+ clones fell within CM and EM, and contracting CD8+ clones within EMRA.

MiXCR was run by TCRdb on the 5' RACE reads, yielding one entry per CDR3 protein. Of a few hundred thousand distinct CDR3 sequences listed, approximately 21% are singletons. This clonotype was sampled from an adult woman who had mild COVID-19 (a few samples of this study predate the infection). Cell type and time point are not known. This chain uses TRBV4-1 with TRBJ1-1, with D maybe TRBD1 (5 bases). The sequencing sample was made of PBMCs or a T cell subset sorted from them (not recorded which). The CDR3 reads CASSSRLGTNTEAFF. The CDR3 DNA reads as TGCGCCAGCAGCTCTCGGCTTGGGACGAACACTGAAGCTTTCTTT.